One sample yielded the 31 T cell receptor beta chains listed below, sequenced in a study of CD4 T cells in relation to SARS-CoV-2 and coronaviruses. Some clones are missing from TCRdb's copy, which holds only in-frame ones; the method was immunoSEQ multiplex PCR. The data show 25,000 to 30,000 clones, around 73% seen once. These TCRs are of unknown antigen specificity. The unexposed donors gave CD4+ T cells in about 2011-2018, prior to COVID-19. After around nine days of culture, CD4+ T cells were isolated. The sample consisted of CD4+ T cells from PBMCs, cultured in vitro. The source is a human donor in good health.

This CDR3 reads CASSRPGQKYYNEQFF. CDR3 nucleotides: TGCGCCAGCAGTCGACCGGGACAGAAATACTACAATGAGCAGTTCTTC. This rearrangement joins TRBV23-1 to TRBJ2-1; 7 nucleotides agree with TRBD1. TRBV23-1 is an ORF for which the function is uncertain. Unmatched junction bases numbered 9, after V lost 4 bases and J lost 3 bases. The CDR3 extends over 16 amino acids.

The rearrangement links TRBV5-6 to TRBJ2-5; D is undetermined. V dropped 6 bases and J dropped 0 bases, with 21 bases sitting between them. CDR3 size: 17 residues. Germline CDR1 is SGHDT and CDR2 is YYEEEE. DNA of the CDR3: TGTGCCAGCACCTTCGGGTATAGTGATTCGTACCAAGAGACCCAGTACTTC. It codes for CASTFGYSDSYQETQYF.

This clone appeared a few times. The J gene is TRBJ2-7, the V gene TRBV7-2; D unclear. Trimming cost V 0 bases and J 5 bases, with 5 bases left between them. The CDR3 contains 12 residues. In germline, CDR1 is SGHTA, CDR2 FQGNSA. The CDR3 region is CASSLAPNEQYF. The CDR3 nucleotides are TGTGCCAGCAGCTTAGCGCCCAACGAGCAGTACTTC.

The chain's CDR3 is CASSLEDVDQPQHF. The CDR3 nucleotides read TGTGCCAGCAGCTTGGAGGACGTTGATCAGCCCCAGCATTTT. The chain couples TRBV5-5 to TRBJ1-5; the D is unclear. The CDR3 loop spans 14 amino acids. Trimming removed 0 bases at V and 5 bases at J, with 9 bases between. CDR1 is SGHKS and CDR2 is YYEKEE in the germline V gene (reference sequence).

V and J are TRBV28 and TRBJ2-1, with 7 bases aligning to TRBD1. The V segment lost 4 bases and the J segment 2 bases; nucleotides outside the gene matches: 5. The CDR3 has 15 residues. The germline V gene has CDR1 MDHEN and CDR2 SYDVKM. The CDR3 sequence: CASSSPGGPYNEQFF. CDR3 DNA sequence: TGTGCCAGCAGTTCGCCAGGGGGTCCCTACAATGAGCAGTTCTTC.

The chain recombines TRBV6-2 or TRBV6-3 with TRBJ2-7, with D perhaps TRBD1 (6 bases). The V gene's germline CDR1 is MNHEY and CDR2 SVGEGT. The CDR3 is made up of 14 amino acids. V was trimmed by 5 bases and J by 0 bases, leaving 11 bases between them. This chain's CDR3 is CASSRGTPSYEQYF. For the CDR3, the DNA is TGTGCCAGCAGTAGGGGGACACCCTCCTACGAGCAGTACTTC.

The rearrangement uses TRBV19 and TRBJ1-1; 7 bases agree with TRBD1. From germline, CDR1 is LNHDA and CDR2 SQIVND (reference sequence). The CDR3 covers 14 residues. Germline trimming cut 4 bases from V and 4 bases from J; bases unmatched to any gene: 6. CDR3 DNA sequence: TGTGCCAGTAGTACCGTGACAGGGAGCACTGAAGCTTTCTTT. Protein sequence: CASSTVTGSTEAFF.

The chain links TRBV9 to TRBJ1-4, with 9 bases aligning to TRBD1. The length of the CDR3 is 15 residues. The V gene end was trimmed by 4 bases and the J gene end by 5 bases; junction bases not matched to a gene: 6. CDR1 and CDR2 from the germline V gene are SGDLS and YYNGEE. The CDR3 nucleotides read TGTGCCAGCAGCACTGACAGGGGGAGGAATGAAAAACTGTTTTTT. As protein: CASSTDRGRNEKLFF.

The rearrangement uses TRBV6-5 and TRBJ1-1, with D possibly TRBD1 on 6 matching bases. CDR3 length equals 15 residues. The V gene lost 0 bases and the J gene lost 10 bases, with 18 bases spanning the gap. The germline gives CDR1 MNHEY, CDR2 SVGAGI. CDR3 coding DNA: TGTGCCAGCAGTTACTCGCGGGGGCCTACCCTGGGAGCTTTCTTT. Residues: CASSYSRGPTLGAFF.

The V gene is TRBV19, the J gene TRBJ1-6, with a weak D call TRBD1 (6 bases). Germline V lookup: CDR1 LNHDA, CDR2 SQIVND (reference sequence). V lost 8 bases to trimming and J lost 10 bases, with 15 bases between them. The length of the CDR3 is 13 residues. Written as DNA, the CDR3 is TGTGCCAGTTCGACCACAGGGAGATCACCCCTCCACTTT. This sequence encodes CASSTTGRSPLHF.

The chain uses TRBV5-1 and TRBJ2-2, with TRBD1 matching over 8 bases. Germline V lookup: CDR1 SGHRS, CDR2 YFSETQ. The CDR3 contains 15 residues. V trimming: 8 bases; J trimming: 1 base; junction bases outside the gene matches: 7. The DNA for the CDR3 is TGCGCCAGTCTCCCCGGGACAGGGAACACCGGGGAGCTGTTTTTT. This sequence encodes CASLPGTGNTGELFF.

The chain links TRBV3-1 (or the pseudogene TRBV3-2) to TRBJ2-7; D is possibly TRBD1 (8 bases). Per the germline V gene, CDR1 is LGHDT and CDR2 is YNNKEL (reference sequence). This CDR3 region has 16 residues. The V and J ends lost 4 bases and 4 bases respectively, with 20 bases between them. CDR3 region: CASSPQNRGGGYEQYF. Here the CDR3 DNA reads TGTGCCAGCAGCCCGCAAAACAGGGGGGGTGGGTACGAGCAGTACTTC.

This chain joins TRBV7-3 and TRBJ2-3; 11 nucleotides match TRBD2. The V segment lost 5 bases and the J segment 3 bases; nucleotides outside the gene matches: 4. The CDR3 loop spans 15 amino acids. CDR1 is SGHTA, CDR2 FQGTGA, per germline. The CDR3 here is CASSQWTSGTDTQYF. CDR3 nucleotides: TGTGCCAGCAGCCAATGGACTAGCGGGACAGATACGCAGTATTTT.

The rearrangement uses TRBV7-9 and TRBJ2-3; the D gene is possibly TRBD2 (6 bases). This CDR3 has 16 amino acids. V dropped 4 bases and J dropped 11 bases, with 25 bases sitting between them. Germline assignment: CDR1 SEHNR and CDR2 FQNEAQ (reference sequence). This chain's CDR3 is CASSSPEGRGTRGQYF. CDR3 nucleotides: TGTGCCAGCAGCTCCCCCGAGGGGCGGGGAACGCGGGGGCAGTATTTT.

The sample holds a few counts of this clone. The chain couples TRBV30 to TRBJ1-2; no firm D call. Germline V gives CDR1 GTSNPN, CDR2 SVGIG (reference sequence). The V end was cut by 2 bases, the J end by 5 bases, with 15 bases between. This CDR3 region has 14 residues. In nucleotides, the CDR3 is TGTGCCTGGAGTTCGGGTCAACCTGGGTATGGCTACACCTTC. Protein: CAWSSGQPGYGYTF.

This clone occurred once. This chain uses TRBV6-5 with TRBJ1-2; TRBD1 aligns across 7 bases. The CDR3 has 14 residues. Trimming at V came to 7 bases and at J to 7 bases, leaving 12 bases not matched to a gene. Germline loops: CDR1 MNHEY, CDR2 SVGAGI. The CDR3 region is CASKSSDRAGGYTF. DNA for the CDR3: TGTGCCAGCAAATCGAGCGACAGGGCGGGTGGCTACACCTTC.

For this clone: The germline gene is not matched at one end of the junction; a read error may be the cause. The chain links TRBV7-7 to TRBJ2-2, with no clear D. CDR3 size: 14 residues. CDR1 SSHAT and CDR2 FNYEAQ come from the germline V gene (reference sequence). CDR3 sequence: CASSLDWGTGELFF. The CDR3 DNA reads TGTGCTAGCAGCTTAGATTGGGGTACCGGGGAGCTGTTTTTT.

This chain links TRBV27 with TRBJ2-7, with 12 nucleotides matching TRBD1. In germline, CDR1 is MNHEY, CDR2 SMNVEV (reference sequence). Trimming removed 6 bases from V and 3 bases from J; junction bases left unmatched: 9. The CDR3 spans 16 residues. The CDR3 is CASRSKGQGAVYEQYF. CDR3 coding DNA: TGTGCCAGCAGATCAAAGGGACAGGGGGCTGTCTACGAGCAGTACTTC.

This clone was counted only a few times. The genes are TRBV18 and TRBJ2-1, with 9 bases that match TRBD2. Germline trimming cut 5 bases from V and 5 bases from J; bases unmatched to any gene: 10. Looked up from germline, CDR1 is KGHSH and CDR2 is LQKENI. The CDR3 spans 16 residues. The CDR3 DNA reads as TGTGCCAGCTCATCGACCCTAGCGGGGAGGAACAATGAGCAGTTCTTC. Translating gives CASSSTLAGRNNEQFF. Full variable domain (remainder filled in from reference TRBV18 and TRBJ2-1): NAGVMQNPRHLVRRRGQEARLRCSPMKGHSHVYWYRQLPEEGLKFMVYLQKENIIDESGMPKERFSAEFPKEGPSILRIQQVVRGDSAAYFCASSSTLAGRNNEQFFGPGTRLTVL.

The CDR3 nucleotides read TGTGCCAGCAGCCAAAGACCGAGGAATGAGCAGTTCTTC. Its translation is CASSQRPRNEQFF. The chain links TRBV3-1 (or the pseudogene TRBV3-2) to TRBJ2-1, with D unresolved. Germline CDR1 LGHDT, CDR2 YNNKEL (reference sequence). V was clipped by 2 bases and J by 7 bases, with 9 bases between them. There are 13 residues in the CDR3.

Sample share makes this clone medium-sized. The chain uses TRBV3-1 (or the pseudogene TRBV3-2) and TRBJ1-6; 10 positions agree with TRBD1. In germline, CDR1 is LGHDT, CDR2 YNNKEL (reference sequence). The CDR3 sequence is 16 residues long. With V trimmed by 4 bases and J by 6 bases, 6 bases remained unmatched. The CDR3 reads CASSRGTGARNSPLHF. The CDR3, as DNA: TGTGCCAGCAGCCGAGGGACAGGGGCGCGTAATTCACCCCTCCACTTT.

The V gene is TRBV4-3, the J gene TRBJ2-1; D could derive from TRBD1 or TRBD2 (5 bases each). Germline CDR1 is LGHNA and CDR2 is YSLEER. Trimming removed 0 bases at V and 12 bases at J, with 12 bases between. The CDR3 loop spans 13 amino acids. The chain's CDR3 is CASSQDIKRGQFF. The CDR3 region has the DNA TGCGCCAGCAGCCAAGACATCAAGAGGGGGCAGTTCTTC.

The V and J genes are TRBV10-1 and TRBJ1-1, with TRBD1 identical over 9 bases. Germline-derived CDR1 and CDR2 are WNHNN and SYGVQD (reference sequence). This CDR3 spans 15 amino acids. The V and J ends lost 6 bases and 3 bases, in that order; junction bases with no gene match: 8. CDR3 protein: CASSQGTGKHTEAFF. The CDR3 nucleotides read TGCGCCAGCAGCCAAGGGACAGGGAAGCACACTGAAGCTTTCTTT.

This rearrangement joins TRBV5-1 to TRBJ1-4, with no clear D. Germline-derived CDR1 and CDR2 are SGHRS and YFSETQ. V lost 0 bases to trimming and J lost 0 bases, with 6 bases between them. CDR3 size: 15 residues. The CDR3 sequence: CASSLGTSTNEKLFF. The CDR3 DNA is TGCGCCAGCAGCTTGGGGACTTCAACTAATGAAAAACTGTTTTTT.

The rearrangement uses TRBV30 and TRBJ2-7; D is perhaps TRBD1 or TRBD2 (6 bases each). This CDR3 is built from 13 residues. Per germline, CDR1 GTSNPN and CDR2 SVGIG (reference sequence). V gave up 5 bases and J gave up 7 bases, with 18 bases separating them. CDR3 loop: CAWGRLGGLEQYF. The CDR3 region has the DNA TGTGCCTGGGGGCGACTAGGGGGGTTAGAGCAGTACTTC.

This chain uses TRBV7-2 with TRBJ1-1, with D possibly TRBD1 on 6 matching bases. Germline V CDR1 and CDR2: SGHTA, FQGNSA. Trimming cost V 5 bases and J 4 bases, with 17 bases left between them. There are 15 residues in the CDR3. Here the CDR3 DNA reads TGTGCCAGCAGCCCCCCAAGGGGGGGGCTCACTGAAGCTTTCTTT. As protein: CASSPPRGGLTEAFF.

There are a few counts of this clone. V usage is TRBV5-4 and J usage is TRBJ1-1; no clear D gene. Looked up from germline, CDR1 is SGHNT and CDR2 is YYREEE (reference sequence). The CDR3 totals 14 residues. V was pared by 2 bases and J by 0 bases, with 8 bases between. CDR3 sequence (DNA): TGTGCCAGCAGCTTCCAACTAGTGAACACTGAAGCTTTCTTT. It codes for CASSFQLVNTEAFF.

The chain is built from TRBV18 and TRBJ2-1; no clear D. This CDR3 is 15 amino acids long. With 5 bases removed from V and 0 bases from J, the gap between germline ends came to 11 bases. CDR1 is KGHSH, CDR2 LQKENI, per germline. The CDR3 reads CASSVQARSYNEQFF. The CDR3 DNA reads TGTGCCAGCTCAGTTCAAGCTCGCTCCTACAATGAGCAGTTCTTC. The full variable domain, with the rest looked up from reference TRBV18 and TRBJ2-1, is NAGVMQNPRHLVRRRGQEARLRCSPMKGHSHVYWYRQLPEEGLKFMVYLQKENIIDESGMPKERFSAEFPKEGPSILRIQQVVRGDSAAYFCASSVQARSYNEQFFGPGTRLTVL.

The chain carries TRBV30 and TRBJ2-7, with 7 bases lining up with TRBD1. Losses at the gene ends were 3 bases for V and 2 bases for J; bases not matched to a gene: 7. Germline V gene sequence: CDR1 GTSNPN, CDR2 SVGIG (reference sequence). The CDR3 extends over 14 amino acids. In DNA, the CDR3 is TGTGCCTGGAGAATGGGACAGAGTACCTACGAGCAGTACTTC. This codes for CAWRMGQSTYEQYF.

The rearrangement joins TRBV12-5 to TRBJ1-4, with D possibly being TRBD1 (5 bases). V was trimmed by 6 bases and J by 10 bases, leaving 27 bases between them. Germline loops: CDR1 LGHNT, CDR2 FRNRAP. The CDR3 extends over 17 amino acids. The CDR3, as DNA: TGTGCTAGTGGGTTAACTATCCGGGGACTCCCTCATCCAAAACTGTTTTTT. It is translated as CASGLTIRGLPHPKLFF.

The chain is built from TRBV6-5 and TRBJ2-7, with TRBD2 matching 8 bases. This CDR3 contains 15 residues. From germline, CDR1 is MNHEY and CDR2 SVGAGI. Trimming removed 5 bases from V and 4 bases from J; junction bases left unmatched: 10. In nucleotides, the CDR3 is TGTGCCAGCAGTCGAGAAATAGCGGGAAGGTACGAGCAGTACTTC. This codes for CASSREIAGRYEQYF.